This T cell receptor beta chain was identified during a study of blood T cell repertoires in COVID-19. Across the study: The United States, Italy and Spain supplied acute and convalescent COVID-19 samples. T cells, B-cell-depleted T cells, or PBMCs provided the cDNA or gDNA that served as material.

In the source study's methods: For nucleated cells, counts were estimated from reference gene primer amplification. Profiled with immunoSEQ multiplex PCR; TCRdb holds only in-frame clones, not every one. The V and J calls and clone size are taken from that table; D and trimming were inferred from the DNA. Of around 100,000 clones listed, about 85% are singletons. V shed 3 bases and J shed 10 bases, with 19 bases lying between them. The CDR3 contains 15 residues. Germline loops: CDR1 KGHSH, CDR2 LQKENI. The sample taken for sequencing was peripheral blood. This sequence originates from a man aged 50-60 years in a cohort sampled during active COVID-19. The V gene is TRBV18, the J gene TRBJ1-5; D is undetermined. CDR3 loop: CASSPDGGRRSPQHF. The CDR3 DNA sequence: TGTGCCAGCTCACCCGACGGTGGGAGGAGGAGTCCCCAGCATTTT.